This T cell receptor beta chain is drawn from a study of T cells in Graves' hyperthyroidism and ophthalmopathy. Regions amplified from RNA transcripts were the TCR beta CDR3 regions. Primed by the HTBI set, a first-round RT-PCR was run on the TCR CDR3. TCRdb re-analysed the multiplex PCR reads in MiXCR, keeping a single row per CDR3 protein. This sample carries over 350,000 distinct CDR3 sequences, over 12% of them seen once, and the ten largest clones take 25% to 30%. Thyroid ultrasound, orbital computed tomography, clinical symptoms, and serum thyroxine and TRAb underpinned diagnoses. This clonotype was found many times. This clonotype originated in a man aged 50-59 years with Graves' ophthalmopathy. Sequenced material: blood.

The CDR3 here is CASSEGVTAINYGYTF. CDR3 DNA sequence: TGTGCCAGCAGTGAAGGGGTCACAGCGATCAACTATGGCTACACCTTC. V is TRBV2 and J is TRBJ1-2; no definite D call. V was trimmed by 1 base and J by 2 bases, leaving 14 bases between them. Germline CDR1 reads SNHLY; CDR2 reads FYNNEI. The CDR3 sequence is 16 residues long.